This T cell receptor (beta chain) is from a study of CD8 T cells in ankylosing spondylitis. Overall study findings and caveats: Reactive arthritis synovial fluid and blood previously showed some of these motif variants. Ankylosing spondylitis blood appeared to be characterized by a TCR beta motif of several highly homologous variants. Matched ankylosing spondylitis synovial fluid reportedly showed significant enrichment of disease-linked clones.

This clonotype was found a few times. The target antigen is unknown. Libraries of TCR beta came from quantitative 5'-RACE with molecular barcodes. From the 5' RACE reads, TCRdb called clonotypes with MiXCR, one entry per CDR3 protein. The table records under 550,000 distinct CDR3 sequences, roughly 26% of them present only once. The V gene's germline CDR1 is ENHRY and CDR2 SYGVKD. This CDR3 is built from 14 residues. With V trimmed by 7 bases and J by 3 bases, 7 bases remained unmatched. J is TRBJ2-7 and V is TRBV10-3, with 9 bases identical to TRBD2. This sequence originates from a male donor with ankylosing spondylitis. The sample comprised blood, either unsorted or a sorted T cell fraction (not recorded which). The CDR3 DNA reads as TGTGCCATCAAATCCGGGACTAGCAGCTACGAGCAGTACTTC. Translated: CAIKSGTSSYEQYF.